This TCR beta chain is from a study of blood T cells in healthy people across ages. V dropped 2 bases and J dropped 1 base, with 6 bases sitting between them. Germline V gene sequence: CDR1 SGDLS, CDR2 YYNGEE. This CDR3 is built from 13 residues. This clonotype has just a few counts. Primed by a sample-barcoded 5' primer and a J-beta primer mix, a second PCR proceeded for about 6 to 12 cycles. TCRdb used MiXCR to reprocess the 5' RACE reads, holding one entry per CDR3 protein. The sample carries under 1,100,000 distinct CDR3 sequences, 20% to 25% recorded once. This sample also belongs to another study, concerning T cells of mothers and their children.

The chain uses TRBV9 and TRBJ1-2; D ambiguous. This TCR was recovered from a girl aged 2 to 10 in good health. The sample comprised blood. The CDR3 loop is CASSVSDNYGYTF. The DNA for the CDR3 is TGTGCCAGCAGCGTTAGCGATAACTATGGCTACACCTTC. The full variable domain, with the rest looked up from reference TRBV9 and TRBJ1-2, is DSGVTQTPKHLITATGQRVTLRCSPRSGDLSVYWYQQSLDQGLQFLIQYYNGEERAKGNILERFSAQQFPDLHSELNLSSLELGDSALYFCASSVSDNYGYTFGSGTRLTVV.